Included here is one TCR beta chain sequence, with context. The antigen remains undetermined. This sample was taken from a study of PD-1 blockade in mismatch repair-deficient tumors. The wider study: Patients had about 13 mismatch repair-deficient cancer types and were previously treated and progressing. Study conclusions and caveats: After pembrolizumab, tumor-resident clones rose rapidly, then generally contracted before radiologic responses.

The method was immunoSEQ multiplex PCR; TCRdb's version includes in-frame clones alone and lacks a portion of them. The sample includes around 18,000 clones, over 75% seen only once; the top ten take 1.6%. Mismatch repair deficiency was confirmed in all patients, by PCR or immunohistochemistry. TCRs were sequenced from a few patients responding to pembrolizumab. Germline loops: CDR1 KGHSH, CDR2 LQKENI. The CDR3 contains 14 residues. Trimming cost V 3 bases and J 5 bases, with 13 bases left between them. The clonotype originates from an adult with mismatch repair-deficient cancer. The sequences come from PBMCs, collected roughly 24 weeks after starting pembrolizumab. The genes are TRBV18 and TRBJ1-1; unclear D gene. Here the CDR3 DNA reads TGTGCCAGCTCACCGCTACAGTCGAAGACTGAAGCTTTCTTT. The encoded protein is CASSPLQSKTEAFF.